Listed below are T cell receptor beta chains from one sample, sequenced in a study of PD-L1 blockade in urothelial cancer. Assay: immunoSEQ multiplex PCR; the TCRdb copy retains only in-frame clones and omits some. The table has about 43,000 clones, about 80% seen once. The material sequenced was PBMCs, taken around atezolizumab (anti-PD-L1) treatment. The receptors originated from a man in his 60s with urothelial cancer. Each CDR3 is given with its conserved first and last residue. Fields, in order: clone size, J gene, D gene, V gene, CDR3 protein, CDR3 DNA. D genes are given only for firm matches. Clone size appears in some rows only: once, few, many, or a class for an expanded clone.

>.|TRBJ2-7|.|TRBV5-4
CASSFGGVYERQYF
TGTGCCAGCAGCTTTGGTGGTGTTTACGAGAGGCAGTACTTC
>.|TRBJ2-7|.|TRBV6-5
CASKDSTTYEQYF
TGTGCCAGCAAAGACAGTACGACCTACGAGCAGTACTTC
>.|TRBJ1-2|.|TRBV7-2
CASKQTGSNYGYTF
TGTGCCAGCAAGCAGACAGGTTCGAACTATGGCTACACCTTC
>.|TRBJ2-3|TRBD2|TRBV28
CASSSPSGGATDTQYF
TGTGCCAGCAGTTCTCCTAGCGGGGGGGCGACAGATACGCAGTATTTT
>.|TRBJ2-7|TRBD1|TRBV2
CASSKSRDRVNEQYF
TGTGCCAGCAGTAAATCCAGGGACAGGGTGAACGAGCAGTACTTC
>.|TRBJ2-1|.|TRBV10-2
CASSIVGSYNEQFF
TGCGCCAGCAGCATAGTTGGCTCCTACAATGAGCAGTTCTTC
>.|TRBJ2-5|TRBD1|TRBV6-1
CASSEALGQGETQYF
TGTGCCAGCAGTGAAGCGCTCGGACAGGGGGAGACCCAGTACTTC
>.|TRBJ1-1|.|TRBV5-5
CASSVDPEAMNTEAFF
TGTGCCAGCAGCGTGGACCCCGAGGCTATGAACACTGAAGCTTTCTTT
>.|TRBJ2-1|.|TRBV11-1
CASSSGVSYNEQFF
TGTGCCAGCAGCTCAGGGGTGTCGTACAATGAGCAGTTCTTC
>.|TRBJ2-4|.|TRBV5-1
CASSLEAAGARGVIQYF
TGCGCCAGCAGCTTGGAAGCGGCGGGGGCCCGGGGAGTCATTCAGTACTTC
>few|TRBJ1-5|.|TRBV2
CASSDGGSANQPQHF
TGTGCCAGCAGTGATGGCGGCAGCGCTAATCAGCCCCAGCATTTT
>.|TRBJ2-1|.|TRBV30
CAWSVGGGLYNEQFF
TGTGCCTGGAGTGTAGGCGGGGGCCTCTACAATGAGCAGTTCTTC
>.|TRBJ2-5|TRBD2|TRBV30
CAWGTSGGMGLGTQYF
TGTGCCTGGGGGACTAGCGGGGGGATGGGGTTAGGGACCCAGTACTTC
>.|TRBJ2-7|.|TRBV2
CASSEVGTIEQYF
TGTGCCAGCAGTGAAGTCGGTACCATTGAGCAGTACTTC
>.|TRBJ1-3|TRBD1|TRBV2
CASLTDREGNTIYF
TGTGCCAGCCTGACGGACAGGGAAGGAAACACCATATATTTT
>.|TRBJ1-2|.|TRBV5-6
CASSFIYGGSFGYTF
TGTGCCAGCAGCTTCATTTATGGGGGGAGTTTTGGCTACACCTTC
>.|TRBJ1-1|TRBD1|TRBV5-1
CASKDREHTEAFF
TGCGCCAGCAAGGACAGGGAGCACACTGAAGCTTTCTTT
>.|TRBJ1-1|.|TRBV30
CAWIEGGAENTEAFF
TGTGCCTGGATTGAGGGGGGGGCGGAGAACACTGAAGCTTTCTTT
>.|TRBJ1-2|.|TRBV29-1
CSVVDDTTYGYTF
TGCAGCGTTGTGGATGACACAACCTATGGCTACACCTTC
>.|TRBJ1-5|.|TRBV30
CAWSPAGAVGQPQHF
TGTGCCTGGAGTCCAGCGGGGGCGGTGGGGCAGCCCCAGCATTTT
>.|TRBJ2-5|.|TRBV9
CASSPRQDPQETQYF
TGTGCCAGCAGCCCCCGACAGGACCCCCAAGAGACCCAGTACTTC
>few|TRBJ1-2|TRBD1|TRBV5-1
CASSLGQGAGFGYTF
TGCGCCAGCAGCCTCGGACAGGGGGCCGGATTTGGCTACACCTTC
>.|TRBJ1-2|TRBD1|TRBV28
CASSPDSGQIYGYTF
TGTGCCAGCAGTCCCGACTCGGGACAGATCTATGGCTACACCTTC
>.|TRBJ1-5|.|TRBV28
CASSSGISNQPQHF
TGTGCCAGCAGTTCCGGGATTAGCAATCAGCCCCAGCATTTT
>.|TRBJ2-5|TRBD2|TRBV18
CASSLTPGLAGETQYF
TGTGCCAGCTCACTGACTCCGGGACTAGCGGGAGAGACCCAGTACTTC
>few|TRBJ2-7|TRBD2|TRBV30
CAWSREGWREQYF
TGTGCCTGGAGTAGGGAGGGTTGGCGCGAGCAGTACTTC
>.|TRBJ1-1|.|TRBV18
CASSPSGTEAFF
TGTGCCAGCTCACCATCCGGGACTGAAGCTTTCTTT
>.|TRBJ2-2|.|TRBV6-8
CASSSTNTGELFF
TGTGCCAGCAGTTCCACAAACACCGGGGAGCTGTTTTTT
>few|TRBJ1-2|.|TRBV5-5
CASSLQGYYGYTF
TGTGCCAGCAGCTTGCAGGGTTACTATGGCTACACCTTC
>few|TRBJ1-6|.|TRBV4-1
CASSQGRVTGLGSPLHF
TGCGCCAGCAGCCAAGGAAGGGTTACAGGGTTAGGTTCACCCCTCCACTTT
>.|TRBJ2-3|TRBD2|TRBV28
CASSRLAGGEDTQYF
TGTGCCAGCAGCAGACTAGCGGGGGGCGAAGATACGCAGTATTTT
>.|TRBJ2-5|TRBD2|TRBV6-1
CASRSGLAGAETQYF
TGTGCCAGCCGATCCGGACTAGCGGGGGCAGAGACCCAGTACTTC
>many|TRBJ1-2|.|TRBV2
CASSPSPGVRGYGYTF
TGTGCCAGCAGTCCAAGTCCAGGGGTAAGAGGATATGGCTACACCTTC
>.|TRBJ1-1|.|TRBV28
CASSLAAATMNTEAFF
TGTGCCAGCAGTTTAGCGGCGGCAACCATGAACACTGAAGCTTTCTTT
>.|TRBJ2-7|.|TRBV29-1
CSVGSGYEQYF
TGCAGCGTTGGGTCAGGGTACGAGCAGTACTTC
>.|TRBJ1-1|.|TRBV7-9
CASSTPGDVTEAFF
TGTGCCAGCAGCACACCAGGGGATGTCACTGAAGCTTTCTTT
>.|TRBJ2-2|.|TRBV6-5
CASRPTGNTGELFF
TGTGCCAGCAGACCCACCGGTAACACCGGGGAGCTGTTTTTT
>.|TRBJ2-5|.|TRBV5-1
CASSYSEQETQYF
TGCGCCAGCAGCTATTCGGAGCAAGAGACCCAGTACTTC
>.|TRBJ1-6|TRBD1|TRBV10-3
CAISDQGEGAPLHF
TGTGCCATCAGTGATCAGGGGGAAGGGGCACCCCTCCACTTT
>.|TRBJ1-1|.|TRBV28
CASSLTGLAFF
TGTGCCAGCAGTCTAACAGGGTTGGCTTTCTTT
>few|TRBJ1-3|.|TRBV7-8
CASSWGRPGSGNTIYF
TGTGCCAGCAGCTGGGGCCGACCCGGGTCTGGAAACACCATATATTTT
>.|TRBJ1-2|.|TRBV4-1
CASSQEGGYGYTF
TGCGCCAGCAGCCAGGAGGGGGGGTATGGCTACACCTTC
>.|TRBJ2-7|TRBD1|TRBV6-1
CASSEPYLDRGGEQYF
TGTGCCAGCAGTGAACCCTATCTCGACAGGGGAGGCGAGCAGTACTTC
>.|TRBJ1-2|TRBD1|TRBV15
CATSRDFGQGVGYTF
TGTGCCACCAGCAGAGATTTTGGACAGGGGGTCGGCTACACCTTC
>.|TRBJ2-1|.|TRBV15
CATSRGIGSQRNEQFF
TGTGCCACCAGCAGAGGGATAGGGTCCCAGCGGAATGAGCAGTTCTTC
>.|TRBJ1-5|.|TRBV7-2
CATERSQPQHF
TGTGCCACCGAGCGAAGTCAGCCCCAGCATTTT
>few|TRBJ1-1|.|TRBV6-5
CASSPVRVDDTEAFF
TGTGCCAGCAGTCCCGTGAGGGTAGATGACACTGAAGCTTTCTTT
>.|TRBJ2-2|TRBD2|TRBV5-1
CASSLATGLGGSGGELFF
TGCGCCAGCAGCTTGGCTACCGGACTAGGCGGTAGTGGCGGGGAGCTGTTTTTT
>.|TRBJ1-3|.|TRBV6-1
CASKDSVTSGNTIYF
TGTGCCAGTAAGGACAGCGTTACCTCTGGAAACACCATATATTTT
>.|TRBJ2-2|.|TRBV2
CASSGSTGELFF
TGTGCCAGCAGTGGTAGTACCGGGGAGCTGTTTTTT